A single sample is the source of the 24 T cell receptor beta chains below, sequenced in a study of blood T cell repertoires in COVID-19. Data came from immunoSEQ multiplex PCR; TCRdb stores just in-frame clones and leaves some out. This table has over 120,000 clones, 70% to 90% appearing once. The sequenced sample consisted of peripheral blood. All receptors derive from a human donor with acute or convalescent COVID-19. The donor label of this sample is uncertain.

The V gene is TRBV5-4, the J gene TRBJ2-1; 11 nucleotides match TRBD2. The germline V gene has CDR1 SGHNT and CDR2 YYREEE (reference sequence). The CDR3 runs 16 residues. J was trimmed by 7 bases and V by 1 base; bases with no gene match: 7. CDR3 nucleotide sequence: TGTGCCAGCAGCTTGTCGTTGTCTAGCGGGAGGAATGAGCAGTTCTTC. Residues: CASSLSLSSGRNEQFF. Complete variable domain (other parts from reference TRBV5-4 and TRBJ2-1): ETGVTQSPTHLIKTRGQQVTLRCSSQSGHNTVSWYQQALGQGPQFIFQYYREEENGRGNFPPRFSGLQFPNYSSELNVNALELDDSALYLCASSLSLSSGRNEQFFGPGTRLTVL.

The chain uses TRBV5-4 and TRBJ2-5; a possible D gene is TRBD2 (6 bases). Trimming shortened V by 0 bases and J by 2 bases, and 11 bases separated the two germline ends. The CDR3 extends over 15 amino acids. CDR1 is SGHNT, CDR2 YYREEE, per germline (reference sequence). CDR3 residues: CASSLAGLAQETQYF. The CDR3, as DNA: TGTGCCAGCAGCTTGGCCGGGCTAGCGCAAGAGACCCAGTACTTC. Full variable domain (remainder filled in from reference TRBV5-4 and TRBJ2-5): ETGVTQSPTHLIKTRGQQVTLRCSSQSGHNTVSWYQQALGQGPQFIFQYYREEENGRGNFPPRFSGLQFPNYSSELNVNALELDDSALYLCASSLAGLAQETQYFGPGTRLLVL.

The J gene is TRBJ2-7, the V gene TRBV7-9, with D unclear. The V gene's germline CDR1 is SEHNR and CDR2 FQNEAQ (reference sequence). Trimming removed 2 bases from V and 7 bases from J, with 18 bases in between. The CDR3 loop spans 15 amino acids. The CDR3: CASSLMAAPPREQYF. CDR3 nucleotide sequence: TGTGCCAGCAGCTTAATGGCAGCACCACCTAGGGAGCAGTACTTC.

V gene TRBV7-2 combines with J gene TRBJ1-5; the D gene is possibly TRBD1 (5 bases). The CDR3 runs to 16 residues. Deletions cut 2 bases from V and 1 base from J, with 12 bases between. Germline CDR1 reads SGHTA; CDR2 reads FQGNSA. Here the CDR3 DNA reads TGTGCCAGCAGCTTAAGAGCTAGGGGAAGCAATCAGCCCCAGCATTTT. This encodes CASSLRARGSNQPQHF.

This chain joins TRBV11-2 and TRBJ2-1; 9 bases fit TRBD2. CDR1 is SGHAT and CDR2 is FQNNGV in the germline V gene. With 3 bases clipped from V and 8 bases from J, the junction kept 8 bases outside the gene matches. This CDR3 has 15 residues. This chain's CDR3 is CASSLGRGGGHEQFF. CDR3 DNA sequence: TGTGCCAGCAGCTTGGGGCGGGGGGGCGGCCATGAGCAGTTCTTC.

V usage is TRBV5-1 and J usage is TRBJ1-5; D not resolved. Germline-derived CDR1 and CDR2 are SGHRS and YFSETQ. This CDR3 spans 14 amino acids. Trimming shortened V by 5 bases and J by 7 bases, and 16 bases separated the two germline ends. CDR3 nucleotide sequence: TGCGCCAGCAGGCTCTTAGTCATCCGACAGCCCCAGCATTTT. Amino acids: CASRLLVIRQPQHF.

The chain links TRBV19 to TRBJ1-2, with 9 bases aligning to TRBD1. This CDR3 comprises 14 residues. V was clipped by 5 bases and J by 5 bases; unmatched bases: 6. Germline CDR1 reads LNHDA; CDR2 reads SQIVND (reference sequence). The CDR3 nucleotides are TGTGCCAGTAGTCAGACAGGGGGAGAATATGGCTACACCTTC. Protein sequence: CASSQTGGEYGYTF. Supplemented by reference TRBV19 and TRBJ1-2, the full variable domain reads DGGITQSPKYLFRKEGQNVTLSCEQNLNHDAMYWYRQDPGQGLRLIYYSQIVNDFQKGDIAEGYSVSREKKESFPLTVTSAQKNPTAFYLCASSQTGGEYGYTFGSGTRLTVV.

The CDR3 region is CASSVGTGGIRAGNTIYF. The CDR3 DNA sequence: TGTGCCAGCAGCGTCGGGACAGGGGGCATACGTGCTGGAAACACCATATATTTT. The chain combines TRBV7-8 with TRBJ1-3; the match to TRBD1 covers 12 bases. The V gene's germline CDR1 is SGHVS and CDR2 FQNEAQ. Losses at the gene ends were 5 bases for V and 2 bases for J; bases not matched to a gene: 10. The CDR3 has 18 residues. The full variable domain, completed using reference TRBV7-8 and TRBJ1-3, is GAGVSQSPRYKVAKRGQDVALRCDPISGHVSLFWYQQALGQGPEFLTYFQNEAQLDKSGLPSDRFFAERPEGSVSTLKIQRTQQEDSAVYLCASSVGTGGIRAGNTIYFGEGSWLTVV.

The chain carries TRBV7-9 and TRBJ1-3; a possible D gene is TRBD1 (5 bases). CDR1 SEHNR and CDR2 FQNEAQ come from the germline V gene (reference sequence). Deletions cut 4 bases from V and 0 bases from J, with 10 bases between. The CDR3 extends over 15 amino acids. The CDR3 DNA reads TGTGCCAGCAGCTCCAGGGCGGCCTCTGGAAACACCATATATTTT. Its protein is CASSSRAASGNTIYF. The whole variable domain, filled in from reference TRBV7-9 and TRBJ1-3, reads DTGVSQNPRHKITKRGQNVTFRCDPISEHNRLYWYRQTLGQGPEFLTYFQNEAQLEKSRLLSDRFSAERPKGSFSTLEIQRTEQGDSAMYLCASSSRAASGNTIYFGEGSWLTVV.

V is TRBV6-5 and J is TRBJ2-5; 7 bases line up with TRBD1. Germline V gives CDR1 MNHEY, CDR2 SVGAGI. This CDR3 region has 15 residues. V lost 6 bases to trimming and J lost 3 bases; unmatched junction nucleotides: 10. This CDR3 is CASSPSGTEEETQYF. DNA of the CDR3: TGTGCCAGCAGCCCGTCGGGGACAGAAGAAGAGACCCAGTACTTC.

This clone appeared once. The V and J genes are TRBV19 and TRBJ1-1; TRBD1 aligns across 8 bases. In germline, CDR1 is LNHDA, CDR2 SQIVND (reference sequence). The CDR3 contains 16 residues. With 6 bases clipped from V and 7 bases from J, the junction kept 16 bases outside the gene matches. The CDR3 loop is CASRAVDRGGSGEAFF. In DNA, the CDR3 is TGTGCCAGTAGGGCCGTCGACAGGGGCGGGAGCGGTGAAGCTTTCTTT.

J is TRBJ1-2 and V is TRBV28, with 7 bases aligning to TRBD1. The CDR3 has 16 amino acids. Germline values: CDR1 MDHEN, CDR2 SYDVKM. V shed 7 bases, J shed 1 base, and the junction held 12 bases outside the gene matches. The CDR3 here is CASTADRALFNYGYTF. CDR3 sequence (DNA): TGTGCCAGCACCGCAGACAGGGCTTTATTTAACTATGGCTACACCTTC.

V usage is TRBV13 and J usage is TRBJ1-1; D unresolved. Trimming took 2 bases from V and 0 from J, leaving 7 bases between them. This CDR3 is built from 14 residues. Looked up from germline, CDR1 is PRHDT and CDR2 is FYEKMQ (reference sequence). The CDR3 region is CASSLQNMNTEAFF. CDR3 DNA sequence: TGTGCCAGCAGCTTACAGAACATGAACACTGAAGCTTTCTTT.

This clone was detected only a few times. This chain joins TRBV3-1 (or the pseudogene TRBV3-2) and TRBJ2-7, with no clear D. Germline V gene lookup returns CDR1 LGHDT and CDR2 YNNKEL (reference sequence). The CDR3 sequence is 15 residues long. The V and J ends lost 1 base and 3 bases respectively, with 13 bases between them. This CDR3 is CASSQGSNSVYEQYF. The CDR3 DNA is TGTGCCAGCAGCCAAGGGTCTAACTCGGTCTACGAGCAGTACTTC.

The chain recombines TRBV9 with TRBJ2-5; 15 bases agree with TRBD2. CDR1 and CDR2 from the germline V gene are SGDLS and YYNGEE. V gave up 2 bases and J gave up 5 bases; unmatched junction bases: 16. This CDR3 comprises 20 residues. CDR3 amino acids: CASSVSGTSGGLGFGETQYF. The CDR3 nucleotides are TGTGCCAGCAGCGTTTCCGGGACTAGCGGGGGGCTGGGGTTCGGGGAGACCCAGTACTTC.

On this clone itself: An end of the junction does not agree with germline; a read error may underlie this. The rearrangement links TRBV7-9 to TRBJ1-2, with 12 bases lining up with TRBD1. In germline, CDR1 is SEHNR, CDR2 FQNEAQ (reference sequence). This CDR3 is 15 amino acids long. Here the CDR3 reads CASSSTSGTGGLPAF. CDR3 DNA sequence: TGTGCCAGCAGCTCAACCTCCGGGACAGGGGGCCTACCCGCCTTC.

This chain links TRBV27 with TRBJ1-5, with 8 bases matching TRBD1. The junction had 3 bases not matched to a gene; V was cut back by 4 bases and J by 7 bases. CDR1 is MNHEY and CDR2 is SMNVEV in the germline V gene (reference sequence). CDR3 length: 13 residues. CDR3 sequence reads: CASSSTGEQPQHF. The CDR3 nucleotides read TGTGCCAGCAGTTCGACAGGGGAGCAGCCCCAGCATTTT.

In this sample, this clone turned up a few times. As DNA, the CDR3 is TGTGCCAGCACCTCGGGAGGGGGGGCCTACAATGAGCAGTTCTTC. The encoded protein is CASTSGGGAYNEQFF. The chain couples TRBV28 to TRBJ2-1; 8 bases are shared with TRBD2. The V gene end was trimmed by 7 bases and the J gene end by 2 bases; junction bases not matched to a gene: 7. Germline assignment: CDR1 MDHEN and CDR2 SYDVKM. The CDR3 totals 15 residues. The complete variable domain, with remaining parts taken from reference TRBV28 and TRBJ2-1, reads DVKVTQSSRYLVKRTGEKVFLECVQDMDHENMFWYRQDPGLGLRLIYFSYDVKMKEKGDIPEGYSVSREKKERFSLILESASTNQTSMYLCASTSGGGAYNEQFFGPGTRLTVL.

The J gene is TRBJ2-1, the V gene TRBV7-3; TRBD2 matches 13 bases. Unmatched junction bases numbered 15, after V lost 6 bases and J lost 10 bases. The CDR3 is made up of 17 amino acids. Germline CDR1 SGHTA, CDR2 FQGTGA. The CDR3 protein is CASRLTPGLAGMKEQFF. Here the CDR3 DNA reads TGTGCCAGCAGATTGACGCCGGGACTAGCGGGAATGAAGGAGCAGTTCTTC.

The chain recombines TRBV6-1 with TRBJ2-3; 7 bases fit TRBD2. Trimming cost V 8 bases and J 0 bases; bases outside gene matches: 5. The CDR3 consists of 14 residues. Germline CDR1 MNHNS, CDR2 SASEGT. CDR3 sequence reads: CASGERGSTDTQYF. CDR3 in DNA: TGTGCCAGCGGGGAGCGGGGTAGCACAGATACGCAGTATTTT.

The chain recombines TRBV2 with TRBJ2-7, with D possibly being TRBD1 (7 bases). Per the germline V gene, CDR1 is SNHLY and CDR2 is FYNNEI. The length of the CDR3 is 14 residues. Trimming removed 2 bases at V and 2 bases at J, with 10 bases between. The CDR3 DNA reads TGTGCCAGCAGTGAACAGGGGGGTCCCTACGAGCAGTACGTC. It translates to CASSEQGGPYEQYV.

This chain's CDR3 is CASSHNIYGYTF. The CDR3, as DNA: TGTGCCAGCAGCCACAATATCTATGGCTACACCTTC. V is TRBV21-1 and J is TRBJ1-2; TRBD1 was called by the table and not checked on the DNA. TRBV21-1 is flagged as a pseudogene. The CDR3 is 12 residues long.

This clone showed up just once. This CDR3 reads CASSQKLTGDYGYTF. In DNA form, the CDR3 reads TGTGCCAGCAGCCAGAAGTTAACAGGGGACTATGGCTACACCTTC. The V call is TRBV3-1 (or the pseudogene TRBV3-2), the J call TRBJ1-2, with 7 bases identical to TRBD1. Germline V lookup: CDR1 LGHDT, CDR2 YNNKEL (reference sequence). The V gene end was trimmed by 3 bases and the J gene end by 3 bases; junction bases not matched to a gene: 7. The CDR3 spans 15 residues.

This clone was seen more than once but under ten times. The genes are TRBV5-5 and TRBJ2-1, with 9 bases lining up with TRBD2. V was pared by 1 base and J by 4 bases, with 3 bases of the junction left unmatched. This CDR3 has 15 amino acids. CDR1 and CDR2 from the germline V gene are SGHKS and YYEKEE (reference sequence). CDR3 sequence: CASSLPSGAYNEQFF. CDR3 DNA: TGTGCCAGCAGCTTGCCTAGCGGGGCGTACAATGAGCAGTTCTTC.